This entry features one T cell receptor beta chain sequence. Its antigen is still unknown. Using immunoSEQ multiplex PCR, the repertoire was profiled, and TCRdb retains in-frame clones only, with some absent. The table shows some 34,000 clones, with around four fifths occurring only once. CDR1 is LNHDA and CDR2 is SQIVND in the germline V gene (reference sequence). The CDR3 covers 13 residues. Trimming cost V 2 bases and J 5 bases, with 9 bases left between them. This sample is drawn from a study of OX40 agonist ivuxolimab in advanced cancers. Study-level points and caveats: With doses of 0.1 to 3.0 mg/kg, CD4+ and CD8+ blood T cells had undergone clonal expansion by week 6. In the 0.1-3.0 mg/kg groups, partial responders showed among the lowest expansion.

This chain joins TRBV19 and TRBJ2-5; D gene uncertain. This TCR was recovered from an adult with an advanced solid tumor such as melanoma, head and neck, liver or kidney cancer. The sequenced sample was CD4+ or CD8+ T cells sorted from blood, obtained in a trial of the OX40 agonist ivuxolimab. CDR3 sequence reads: CASSITGSETQYF. The CDR3 coding sequence is TGTGCCAGTAGTATAACCGGGTCGGAGACCCAGTACTTC.